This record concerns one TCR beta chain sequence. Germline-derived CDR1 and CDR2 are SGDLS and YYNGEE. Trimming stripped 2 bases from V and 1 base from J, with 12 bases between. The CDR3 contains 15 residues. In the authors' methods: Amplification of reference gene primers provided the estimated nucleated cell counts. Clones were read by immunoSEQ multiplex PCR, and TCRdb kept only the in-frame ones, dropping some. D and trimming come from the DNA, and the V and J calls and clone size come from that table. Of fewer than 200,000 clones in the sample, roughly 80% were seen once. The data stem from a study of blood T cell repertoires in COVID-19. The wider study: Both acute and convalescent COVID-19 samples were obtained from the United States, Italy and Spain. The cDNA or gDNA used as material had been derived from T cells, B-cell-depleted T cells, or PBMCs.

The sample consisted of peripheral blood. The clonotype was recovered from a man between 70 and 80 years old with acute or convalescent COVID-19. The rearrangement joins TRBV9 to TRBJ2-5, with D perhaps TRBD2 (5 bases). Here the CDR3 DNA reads TGTGCCAGCAGCGTTTCCCCCCGGGGCCAAGAGACCCAGTACTTC. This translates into CASSVSPRGQETQYF.